This TCR beta chain emerged from a study of T cell responses to AZD1222 COVID-19 vaccine. The wider study: Second-dose intervals of approximately 4 or approximately 12 weeks were pooled.

A word on this clone: Its target is unknown.

Whole-study results and caveats: Just six or seven AZD1222 recipients tested seropositive at baseline.

The repertoire was sequenced with immunoSEQ multiplex PCR; TCRdb's copy has only in-frame clones and lacks some. The sample has about 130,000 clones, roughly nine tenths seen once. Germline lookup yields CDR1 LGHNA and CDR2 YSLEER. There are 14 residues in the CDR3. V shed 0 bases, J shed 7 bases, and the junction held 3 bases outside the gene matches. The sequence derives from an adult in good health. The V and J genes are TRBV4-3 and TRBJ2-7, with 10 bases matching TRBD1. Sequencing used peripheral blood, obtained on day 0 of AZD1222 vaccination. In DNA form, the CDR3 reads TGCGCCAGCAGCCAAGATGGGACAGGGGATGAGCAGTACTTC. Translated: CASSQDGTGDEQYF.